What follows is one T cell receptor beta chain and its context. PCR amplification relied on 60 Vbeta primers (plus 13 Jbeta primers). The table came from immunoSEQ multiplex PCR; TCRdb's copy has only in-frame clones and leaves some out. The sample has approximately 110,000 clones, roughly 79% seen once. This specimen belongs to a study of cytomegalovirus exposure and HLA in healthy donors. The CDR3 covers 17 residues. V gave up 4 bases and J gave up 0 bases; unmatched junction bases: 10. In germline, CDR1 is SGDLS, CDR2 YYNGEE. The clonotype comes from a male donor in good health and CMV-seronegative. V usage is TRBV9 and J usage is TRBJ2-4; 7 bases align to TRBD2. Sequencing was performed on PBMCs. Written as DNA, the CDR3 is TGTGCCAGCAGCCCGCCGTCGGGGGGACTAGCCAAAAACATTCAGTACTTC. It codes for CASSPPSGGLAKNIQYF.